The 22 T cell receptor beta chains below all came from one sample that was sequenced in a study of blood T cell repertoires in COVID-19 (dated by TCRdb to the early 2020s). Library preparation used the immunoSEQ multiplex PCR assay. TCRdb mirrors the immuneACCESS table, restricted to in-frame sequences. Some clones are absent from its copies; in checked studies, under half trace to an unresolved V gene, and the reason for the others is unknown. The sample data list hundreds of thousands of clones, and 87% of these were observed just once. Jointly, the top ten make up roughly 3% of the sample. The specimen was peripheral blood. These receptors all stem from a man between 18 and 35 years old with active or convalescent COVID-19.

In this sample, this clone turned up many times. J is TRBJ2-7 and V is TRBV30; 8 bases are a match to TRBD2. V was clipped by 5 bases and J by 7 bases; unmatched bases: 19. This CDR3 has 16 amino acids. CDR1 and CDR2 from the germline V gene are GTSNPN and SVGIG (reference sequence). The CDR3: CAWRGVAGPQFYEQYF. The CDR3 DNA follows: TGTGCCTGGCGGGGGGTAGCGGGGCCCCAATTTTATGAGCAGTACTTC.

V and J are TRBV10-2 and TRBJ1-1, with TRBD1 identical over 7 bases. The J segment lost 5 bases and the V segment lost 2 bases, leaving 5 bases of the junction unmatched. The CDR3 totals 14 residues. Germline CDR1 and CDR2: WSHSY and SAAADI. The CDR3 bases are TGCGCCAGCAGTGAGAAGGGGGCTGGGACTGAAGCTTTCTTT. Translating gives CASSEKGAGTEAFF.

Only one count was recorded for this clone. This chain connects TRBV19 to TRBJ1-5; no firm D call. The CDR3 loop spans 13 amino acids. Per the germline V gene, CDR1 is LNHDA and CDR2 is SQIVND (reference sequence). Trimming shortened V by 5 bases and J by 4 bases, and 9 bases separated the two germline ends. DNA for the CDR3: TGTGCCAGTAGTGCGCGCCTGAATCAGCCCCAGCATTTT. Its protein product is CASSARLNQPQHF.

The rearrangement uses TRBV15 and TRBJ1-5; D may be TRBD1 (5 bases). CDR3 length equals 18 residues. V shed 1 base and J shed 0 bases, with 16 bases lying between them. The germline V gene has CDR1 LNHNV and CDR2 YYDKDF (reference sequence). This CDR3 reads CATSRAEAGPYSNQPQHF. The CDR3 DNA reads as TGTGCCACCAGCAGAGCGGAAGCAGGGCCTTATAGCAATCAGCCCCAGCATTTT.

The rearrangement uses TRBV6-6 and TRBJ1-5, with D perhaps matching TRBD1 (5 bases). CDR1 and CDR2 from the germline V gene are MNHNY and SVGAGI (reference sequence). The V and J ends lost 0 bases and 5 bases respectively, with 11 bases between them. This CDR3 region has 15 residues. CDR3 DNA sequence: TGTGCCAGCAGTTACTCGAAGGGGTCGGATCAGCCCCAGCATTTT. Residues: CASSYSKGSDQPQHF.

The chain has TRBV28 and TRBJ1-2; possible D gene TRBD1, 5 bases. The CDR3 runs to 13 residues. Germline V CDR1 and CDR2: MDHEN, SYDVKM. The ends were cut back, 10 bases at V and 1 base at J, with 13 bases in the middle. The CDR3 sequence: CATRVDSNYGYTF. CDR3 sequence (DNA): TGTGCCACCAGAGTTGACAGTAACTATGGCTACACCTTC.

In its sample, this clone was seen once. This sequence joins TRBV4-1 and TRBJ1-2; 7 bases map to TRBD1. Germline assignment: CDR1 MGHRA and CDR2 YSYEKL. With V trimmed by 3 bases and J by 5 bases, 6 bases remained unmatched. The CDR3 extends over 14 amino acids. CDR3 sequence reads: CASSQITGDYGYTF. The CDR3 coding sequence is TGCGCCAGCAGCCAGATCACAGGGGATTATGGCTACACCTTC.

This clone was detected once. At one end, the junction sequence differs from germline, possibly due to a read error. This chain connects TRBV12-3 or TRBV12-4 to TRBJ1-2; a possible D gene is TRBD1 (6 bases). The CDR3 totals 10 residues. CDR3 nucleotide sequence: TGTGCCAGCAGTACAGGGCGCCTACCCTTC. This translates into CASSTGRLPF.

The CDR3 nucleotides are TGTGCCACACAGGGGGCTTTCGTCAATGAGCAGTTCTTC. It specifies CATQGAFVNEQFF. The chain employs TRBV24-1 and TRBJ2-1; TRBD1 agrees at 9 bases. This CDR3 has 13 amino acids. J was trimmed by 6 bases and V by 10 bases; bases with no gene match: 6. Germline V lookup: CDR1 KGHDR, CDR2 SFDVKD.

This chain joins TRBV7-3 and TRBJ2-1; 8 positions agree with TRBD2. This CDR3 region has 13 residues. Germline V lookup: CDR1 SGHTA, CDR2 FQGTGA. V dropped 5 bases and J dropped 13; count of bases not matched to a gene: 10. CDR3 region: CASSQEGAGEQFF. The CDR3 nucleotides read TGTGCCAGCAGCCAGGAGGGAGCGGGGGAACAGTTCTTC.

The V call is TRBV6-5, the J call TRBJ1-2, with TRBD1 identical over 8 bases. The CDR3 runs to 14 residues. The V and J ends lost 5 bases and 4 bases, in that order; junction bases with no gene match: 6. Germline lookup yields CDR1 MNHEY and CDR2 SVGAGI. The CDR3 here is CASSPQGEPYGYTF. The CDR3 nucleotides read TGTGCCAGCAGTCCACAGGGGGAACCCTATGGCTACACCTTC.

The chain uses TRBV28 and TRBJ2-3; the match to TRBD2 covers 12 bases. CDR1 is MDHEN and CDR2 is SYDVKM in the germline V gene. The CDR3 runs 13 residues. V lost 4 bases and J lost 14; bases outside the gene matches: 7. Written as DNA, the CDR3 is TGTGCCAGCAGTTCCCTAGCGGGGGGGAAGGGGTATTTT. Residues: CASSSLAGGKGYF.

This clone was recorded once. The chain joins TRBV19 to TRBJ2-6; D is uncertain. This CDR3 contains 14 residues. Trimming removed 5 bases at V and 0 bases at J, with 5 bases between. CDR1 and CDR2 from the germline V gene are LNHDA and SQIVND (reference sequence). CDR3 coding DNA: TGTGCCAGTAGTGCTAGCTCTGGGGCCAACGTCCTGACTTTC. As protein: CASSASSGANVLTF.

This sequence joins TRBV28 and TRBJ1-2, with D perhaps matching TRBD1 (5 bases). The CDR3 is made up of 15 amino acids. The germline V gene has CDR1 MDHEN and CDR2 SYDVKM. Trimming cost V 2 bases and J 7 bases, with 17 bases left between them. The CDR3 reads CASSLEEGTSPGYTF. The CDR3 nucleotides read TGTGCCAGCAGTTTAGAGGAGGGGACTTCCCCTGGCTACACCTTC.

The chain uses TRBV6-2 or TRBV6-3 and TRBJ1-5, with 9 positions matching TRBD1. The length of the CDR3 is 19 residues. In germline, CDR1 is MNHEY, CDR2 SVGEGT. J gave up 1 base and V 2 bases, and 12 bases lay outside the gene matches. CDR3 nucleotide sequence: TGTGCCAGCAGTTACGAAGGACAGGGGTTCCCTCTAAGCAATCAGCCCCAGCATTTT. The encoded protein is CASSYEGQGFPLSNQPQHF.

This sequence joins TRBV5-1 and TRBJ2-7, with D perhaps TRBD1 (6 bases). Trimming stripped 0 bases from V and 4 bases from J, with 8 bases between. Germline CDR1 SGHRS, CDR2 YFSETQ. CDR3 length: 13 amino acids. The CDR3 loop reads CASSLGTDYEQYF. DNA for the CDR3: TGCGCCAGCAGCTTGGGGACAGATTACGAGCAGTACTTC.

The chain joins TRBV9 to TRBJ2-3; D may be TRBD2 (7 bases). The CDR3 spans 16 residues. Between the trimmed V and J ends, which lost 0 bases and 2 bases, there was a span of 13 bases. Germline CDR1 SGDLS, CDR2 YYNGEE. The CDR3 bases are TGTGCCAGCAGCGTAGCTACGGGGGGCCCCACAGATACGCAGTATTTT. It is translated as CASSVATGGPTDTQYF.

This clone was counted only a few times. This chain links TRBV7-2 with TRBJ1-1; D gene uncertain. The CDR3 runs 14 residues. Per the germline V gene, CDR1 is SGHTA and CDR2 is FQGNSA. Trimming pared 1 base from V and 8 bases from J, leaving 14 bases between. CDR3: CASSLEGLGTEAFF. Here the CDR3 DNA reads TGTGCCAGCAGCTTAGAAGGACTCGGAACAGAAGCTTTCTTT. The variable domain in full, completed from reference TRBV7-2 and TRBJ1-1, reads GAGVSQSPSNKVTEKGKDVELRCDPISGHTALYWYRQSLGQGLEFLIYFQGNSAPDKSGLPSDRFSAERTGGSVSTLTIQRTQQEDSAVYLCASSLEGLGTEAFFGQGTRLTVV.

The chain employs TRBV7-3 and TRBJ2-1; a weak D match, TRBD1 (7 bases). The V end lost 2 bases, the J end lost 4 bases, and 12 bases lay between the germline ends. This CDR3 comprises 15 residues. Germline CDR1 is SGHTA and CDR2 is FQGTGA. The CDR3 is CASSLQGGLYNEQFF. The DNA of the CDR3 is TGTGCCAGCAGCTTACAGGGGGGCCTTTACAATGAGCAGTTCTTC.

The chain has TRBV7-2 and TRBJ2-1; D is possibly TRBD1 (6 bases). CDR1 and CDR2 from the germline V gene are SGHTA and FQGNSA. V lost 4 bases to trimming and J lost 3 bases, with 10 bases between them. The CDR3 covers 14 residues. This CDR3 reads CASSWRTDYNEQFF. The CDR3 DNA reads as TGTGCCAGCAGCTGGCGGACAGACTACAATGAGCAGTTCTTC.

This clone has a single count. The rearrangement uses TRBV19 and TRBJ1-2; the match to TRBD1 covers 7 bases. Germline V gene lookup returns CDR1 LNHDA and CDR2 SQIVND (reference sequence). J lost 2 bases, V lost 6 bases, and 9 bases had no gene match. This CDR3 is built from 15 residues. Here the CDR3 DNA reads TGTGCCAGTAGGGACCCGGGACAGAAAAACTATGGCTACACCTTC. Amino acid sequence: CASRDPGQKNYGYTF.

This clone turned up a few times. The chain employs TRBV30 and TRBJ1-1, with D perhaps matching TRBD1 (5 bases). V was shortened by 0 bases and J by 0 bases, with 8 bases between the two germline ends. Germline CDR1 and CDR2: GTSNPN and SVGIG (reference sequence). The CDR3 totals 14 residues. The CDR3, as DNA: TGTGCCTGGAGTGTACACAGGATGAACACTGAAGCTTTCTTT. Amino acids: CAWSVHRMNTEAFF. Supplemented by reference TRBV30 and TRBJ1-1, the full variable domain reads SQTIHQWPATLVQPVGSPLSLECTVEGTSNPNLYWYRQAAGRGLQLLFYSVGIGQISSEVPQNLSASRPQDRQFILSSKKLLLSDSGFYLCAWSVHRMNTEAFFGQGTRLTVV.